Following are 20 T cell receptor beta chains from one sample sequenced in a study of CD8+CD57+ T cells in acquired aplastic anemia. TCR beta VDJ and CDR3 profiles were obtained from a genomic DNA template. TCRdb reprocessed the reads via MiXCR and lists one record per CDR3 protein. Of about 160,000 distinct CDR3 sequences listed, about two thirds were seen once; the top ten hold 35% to 50%. Sequencing was done on patients that had shown CD8+CD57+ cell expansion by flow cytometry. Sequencing used sorted CD4+, CD8+, or CD8+CD57+ T cells (not recorded which) from PBMCs. Receptors originate from a human donor with aplastic anemia.

The chain employs TRBV6-5 and TRBJ2-5; TRBD2 aligns across 9 bases. Germline trimming cut 5 bases from V and 4 bases from J; bases unmatched to any gene: 2. The CDR3 totals 13 residues. The germline gives CDR1 MNHEY, CDR2 SVGAGI. The CDR3 loop reads CASSPLAGETQYF. The CDR3 coding sequence is TGTGCCAGCAGTCCACTAGCGGGAGAGACCCAGTACTTC.

This chain uses TRBV7-9 with TRBJ2-2, with unresolved D. Looked up from germline, CDR1 is SEHNR and CDR2 is FQNEAQ (reference sequence). This CDR3 has 14 amino acids. Trimming removed 3 bases from V and 0 bases from J, with 5 bases in between. CDR3 amino acids: CASSFRANTGELFF. DNA for the CDR3: TGTGCCAGCAGCTTTAGAGCGAACACCGGGGAGCTGTTTTTT.

A few counts support this clonotype. The chain recombines TRBV3-1 with TRBJ2-7, with D perhaps matching TRBD1 or TRBD2 (5 bases each). The CDR3 extends over 13 amino acids. The germline V and J ends were trimmed by 4 bases and 4 bases, with 11 bases remaining between them. From germline, CDR1 is LGHDT and CDR2 YNNKEL (reference sequence). The CDR3 sequence is CASSPGTAYEQYF. The CDR3 DNA is TGTGCCAGCAGCCCCGGGACGGCGTACGAGCAGTACTTC.

The chain joins TRBV7-2 to TRBJ2-3; D is unresolved. The V gene lost 2 bases and the J gene lost 6 bases, with 9 bases spanning the gap. This CDR3 spans 13 amino acids. Germline CDR1 is SGHTA and CDR2 is FQGNSA. CDR3: CASSLLDSDTQYF. The CDR3 DNA follows: TGTGCCAGCAGCTTACTCGACTCTGATACGCAGTATTTT.

This clonotype was observed a handful of times. The V and J genes are TRBV20-1 and TRBJ2-7; 8 positions match TRBD2. Trimming cost V 0 bases and J 2 bases; bases outside gene matches: 9. CDR1 DFQATT and CDR2 SNEGSKA come from the germline V gene (reference sequence). The CDR3 contains 16 residues. CDR3 sequence reads: CSARDGSSGDTYEQYV. In DNA, the CDR3 is TGCAGTGCTAGAGATGGGAGTAGCGGGGATACCTACGAGCAGTACGTC.

The V and J genes are TRBV19 and TRBJ1-1; D not resolved. The CDR3 spans 12 residues. CDR1 and CDR2 (germline): LNHDA, SQIVND (reference sequence). Between the trimmed V and J ends, which lost 3 bases and 4 bases, there was a span of 6 bases. The CDR3 is CASSIYRTEAFF. The DNA of the CDR3 is TGTGCCAGTAGTATTTATCGCACTGAAGCTTTCTTT.

This chain links TRBV20-1 with TRBJ2-5, with 9 positions matching TRBD2. V lost 2 bases, J lost 3 bases, and 13 bases stayed unmatched. Germline values: CDR1 DFQATT, CDR2 SNEGSKA (reference sequence). The CDR3 sequence is 17 residues long. The CDR3 protein is CSARSKRGGRGEETQYF. The CDR3 DNA is TGCAGTGCTAGATCCAAACGGGGCGGGAGGGGCGAAGAGACCCAGTACTTC.

This clonotype was detected only once. The chain links TRBV29-1 to TRBJ2-7, with 9 positions matching TRBD1. The CDR3 consists of 18 residues. Germline lookup yields CDR1 SQVTM and CDR2 ANQGSEA. Trimming at V came to 3 bases and at J to 3 bases, leaving 18 bases not matched to a gene. CDR3 sequence (DNA): TGCAGCGTTGAGGGGACCGGGACAGGGAAAAATGGGGACTACGAGCAGTACTTC. Translation gives CSVEGTGTGKNGDYEQYF.

Concerning this clonotype: The junction does not match germline at one end; this may be a read error. V and J are TRBV10-3 and TRBJ2-5, with 14 bases fitting TRBD2. The CDR3 length is 17 residues. Per germline, CDR1 ENHRY and CDR2 SYGVKD. CDR3 residues: CASSGLAGGRLLETQYF. CDR3 sequence (DNA): TGTGCCAGCAGTGGACTAGCGGGGGGCCGGTTATTGGAGACCCAGTACTTC.

V gene TRBV20-1 combines with J gene TRBJ2-7, with unresolved D. Germline CDR1 and CDR2: DFQATT and SNEGSKA (reference sequence). The CDR3 is 11 residues long. Trimming pared 1 base from V and 5 bases from J, leaving 6 bases between. The CDR3 region is CSARGGHEQYF. The CDR3 DNA sequence: TGCAGTGCTAGAGGCGGCCACGAGCAGTACTTC.

This rearrangement joins TRBV13 to TRBJ2-7, with D possibly matching TRBD2 (6 bases). This CDR3 is 13 amino acids long. Trimming took 4 bases from V and 5 from J, leaving 12 bases between them. The germline V gene has CDR1 PRHDT and CDR2 FYEKMQ (reference sequence). CDR3 in amino acids: CASSSGGEDEQYF. DNA of the CDR3: TGTGCCAGCAGCTCCGGGGGTGAGGACGAGCAGTACTTC.

This chain joins TRBV5-1 and TRBJ1-6; D is unresolved. The CDR3 consists of 13 residues. Germline values: CDR1 SGHRS, CDR2 YFSETQ. With 7 bases removed from V and 3 bases from J, the gap between germline ends came to 8 bases. Here the CDR3 DNA reads TGCGCCAGCCGAACGGACTATAATTCACCCCTCCACTTT. Protein sequence: CASRTDYNSPLHF.

The chain carries TRBV5-5 and TRBJ2-1; D call uncertain. This CDR3 contains 13 residues. From germline, CDR1 is SGHKS and CDR2 YYEKEE (reference sequence). The V end was cut by 2 bases, the J end by 4 bases, with 7 bases between. Written as DNA, the CDR3 is TGTGCCAGCAGCTTAGTAACTTACAATGAGCAGTTCTTC. It specifies CASSLVTYNEQFF.

CDR3 coding DNA: TGCAGCGTTGAAGGGGTTGACCGCGCCTCCGAGCAGTACTTC. It yields the protein CSVEGVDRASEQYF. The gene calls are TRBV29-1 and TRBJ2-7; D gene unclear. CDR3 length: 14 residues. Deletions cut 1 base from V and 6 bases from J, with 16 bases between. Germline loops: CDR1 SQVTM, CDR2 ANQGSEA.

V usage is TRBV7-9 and J usage is TRBJ2-7, with D hard to call. The CDR3 covers 12 residues. V was shortened by 3 bases and J by 5 bases, with 8 bases between the two germline ends. Germline lookup yields CDR1 SEHNR and CDR2 FQNEAQ (reference sequence). CDR3 DNA sequence: TGTGCCAGCAGCTTTTCCCGGGACGAGCAGTACTTC. Its translation: CASSFSRDEQYF. The whole variable domain, filled in from reference TRBV7-9 and TRBJ2-7, reads DTGVSQNPRHKITKRGQNVTFRCDPISEHNRLYWYRQTLGQGPEFLTYFQNEAQLEKSRLLSDRFSAERPKGSFSTLEIQRTEQGDSAMYLCASSFSRDEQYFGPGTRLTVT.

The rearrangement joins TRBV20-1 to TRBJ2-7; D unclear. CDR1 and CDR2 (germline): DFQATT, SNEGSKA (reference sequence). The V and J ends lost 3 bases and 5 bases respectively, with 11 bases between them. The CDR3 has 12 residues. The CDR3 nucleotides read TGCAGTGCTAGTCTCGACGGTAACGAGCAGTACTTC. Translated: CSASLDGNEQYF.

The chain has TRBV10-2 and TRBJ1-3, with unresolved D. V gave up 5 bases and J gave up 3 bases, with 5 bases separating them. Germline CDR1 and CDR2: WSHSY and SAAADI. This CDR3 region has 12 residues. The CDR3 region has the DNA TGCGCCAGCAGTAGCGGTGGAAACACCATATATTTT. As protein: CASSSGGNTIYF.

This clonotype has ten or more counts. The CDR3 reads CASSLIGFGGQGIDGNEQFF. In DNA, the CDR3 is TGTGCCAGCAGCTTAATCGGCTTTGGCGGACAGGGCATCGACGGCAATGAGCAGTTCTTC. This chain uses TRBV7-3 with TRBJ2-1, with TRBD1 identical over 8 bases. The trim removed 1 base at V and 6 bases at J, leaving 20 bases unmatched. Germline V lookup: CDR1 SGHTA, CDR2 FQGTGA. The CDR3 sequence is 20 residues long.

The chain recombines TRBV20-1 with TRBJ2-3, with a possible D match to TRBD2 (5 bases). V dropped 3 bases and J dropped 4 bases, with 11 bases sitting between them. This CDR3 region has 13 residues. Germline CDR1 and CDR2: DFQATT and SNEGSKA (reference sequence). DNA of the CDR3: TGCAGTGCTAGGGGGAGCGGAGCAGATACGCAGTATTTT. Its protein is CSARGSGADTQYF.

The chain uses TRBV9 and TRBJ1-5, with D uncertain. The CDR3 length is 12 residues. Per the germline V gene, CDR1 is SGDLS and CDR2 is YYNGEE. Trimming left V 6 bases short and J 8 bases short, with 12 bases between. This CDR3 reads CASKGYREPQHF. CDR3 coding DNA: TGTGCCAGCAAAGGGTATAGGGAGCCCCAGCATTTT.